The 25 T cell receptor beta chains in this list originate from one sample, sequenced in a study of blood T cell repertoires in COVID-19 (dated by TCRdb to the early 2020s). Libraries were constructed by the immunoSEQ multiplex PCR assay. Held by TCRdb, this immuneACCESS table contains in-frame sequences only and omits some clones. Under half of the omission traces to an unresolved V gene where checked; the cause of the rest is unknown. The sample table contains about 280,000 clones; only one count was recorded for around 86% of them. The ten largest clonotypes hold about 3% of the sample. Material for sequencing was peripheral blood. The source is a woman aged 25-40 years with active or convalescent COVID-19.

This clone was seen only a few times. The V gene is TRBV30, the J gene TRBJ1-2; D is possibly TRBD1 (6 bases). V was pared by 2 bases and J by 3 bases, with 13 bases between. This CDR3 contains 14 residues. From germline, CDR1 is GTSNPN and CDR2 SVGIG (reference sequence). CDR3 loop: CAWSKGRGDYGYTF. The CDR3 DNA sequence: TGTGCCTGGAGTAAGGGCAGGGGAGACTATGGCTACACCTTC.

V usage is TRBV3-1 (or the pseudogene TRBV3-2) and J usage is TRBJ2-7; tentative D call: TRBD2 (5 bases). V was cut by 0 bases and J by 6 bases, with 15 bases left in between. The CDR3 consists of 15 residues. CDR1 is LGHDT and CDR2 is YNNKEL in the germline V gene (reference sequence). The CDR3 region has the DNA TGTGCCAGCAGCCAAGAGTGGGTGGCTGGAGGCGAGCAGTACTTC. The encoded protein is CASSQEWVAGGEQYF.

The chain joins TRBV30 to TRBJ1-2; TRBD1 matches at 7 bases. J gave up 4 bases and V 0 bases, and 2 bases lay outside the gene matches. This CDR3 has 13 residues. Germline assignment: CDR1 GTSNPN and CDR2 SVGIG (reference sequence). The CDR3 DNA follows: TGTGCCTGGAGTGTACCAGGGGGCTATGGCTACACCTTC. This encodes CAWSVPGGYGYTF.

The chain employs TRBV2 and TRBJ1-1; D uncertain. CDR3 length: 10 amino acids. Per the germline V gene, CDR1 is SNHLY and CDR2 is FYNNEI. V was shortened by 7 bases and J by 7 bases, with 7 bases between the two germline ends. The CDR3 spells CASIGGEAFF. DNA of the CDR3: TGTGCCAGCATCGGTGGTGAAGCTTTCTTT.

The chain is built from TRBV5-1 and TRBJ2-3; TRBD2 is a possible D gene (6 bases). The CDR3 loop spans 13 amino acids. The ends were cut back, 4 bases at V and 5 bases at J, with 11 bases in the middle. Germline V gene data show CDR1 as SGHRS and CDR2 as YFSETQ. CDR3 protein: CASSPGAGDTQYF. Here the CDR3 DNA reads TGCGCCAGCAGCCCAGGAGCGGGAGATACGCAGTATTTT.

CDR3 DNA sequence: TGTGCCAGCAGCCAAGTCTCTTCTTACAATGAGCAGTTCTTC. Residues: CASSQVSSYNEQFF. The chain links TRBV14 to TRBJ2-1; D ambiguous. Trimming left V 1 base short and J 4 bases short, with 8 bases between. The CDR3 is 14 residues long. Germline values: CDR1 SGHDN, CDR2 FVKESK.

The chain recombines TRBV29-1 with TRBJ2-1; 7 bases are a match to TRBD1. Unmatched junction bases numbered 11, after V lost 6 bases and J lost 6 bases. The V gene's germline CDR1 is SQVTM and CDR2 ANQGSEA. There are 14 residues in the CDR3. The CDR3 region is CSVSSQGIINEQFF. The CDR3 bases are TGCAGCGTCTCCTCACAGGGGATTATCAATGAGCAGTTCTTC.

DNA of the CDR3: TGTGCCTGGGACCCCGGGACAGGGGATGAGCAGTTCTTC. Its protein is CAWDPGTGDEQFF. The V and J genes are TRBV30 and TRBJ2-1; 10 bases are a match to TRBD1. The CDR3 is made up of 13 amino acids. Germline lookup yields CDR1 GTSNPN and CDR2 SVGIG (reference sequence). V lost 5 bases, J lost 8 bases, and 6 bases stayed unmatched.

The chain is built from TRBV11-3 and TRBJ2-3, with 11 nucleotides matching TRBD2. CDR1 and CDR2 from the germline V gene are SGHNT and YENEEA. V was pared by 4 bases and J by 8 bases, with 11 bases of the junction left unmatched. This CDR3 contains 16 residues. The CDR3 loop reads CASSSSSGGRTPTQYF. CDR3 bases: TGTGCCAGCAGCTCCTCTAGCGGGGGGCGAACCCCTACGCAGTATTTT.

The chain carries TRBV19 and TRBJ1-2; D gene unclear. This CDR3 comprises 16 residues. Germline V gives CDR1 LNHDA, CDR2 SQIVND (reference sequence). The V and J ends lost 3 bases and 5 bases respectively, with 19 bases between them. In nucleotides, the CDR3 is TGTGCCAGTAGTATCCCAGGTAGTTTTAAGTCGTATGGCTACACCTTC. This translates into CASSIPGSFKSYGYTF.

The chain recombines TRBV7-2 with TRBJ2-7, with 12 bases that match TRBD2. This CDR3 contains 17 residues. Germline lookup yields CDR1 SGHTA and CDR2 FQGNSA. V shed 5 bases, J shed 4 bases, and the junction held 12 bases outside the gene matches. The CDR3 protein is CASSPKWLAGGLYEQYF. The CDR3 nucleotides are TGTGCCAGCAGCCCCAAGTGGCTAGCGGGGGGGTTATACGAGCAGTACTTC.

Only one count was recorded for this clone. The chain combines TRBV28 with TRBJ1-2; no definite D call. Trimming took 2 bases from V and 5 from J, leaving 6 bases between them. The germline CDR1 and CDR2 sequences are MDHEN and SYDVKM. The CDR3 length is 12 residues. CDR3 protein: CASSLQKYGYTF. CDR3 in DNA: TGTGCCAGCAGTTTACAGAAATATGGCTACACCTTC.

This chain joins TRBV28 and TRBJ1-3, with D possibly TRBD1 on 6 matching bases. This CDR3 spans 15 amino acids. With 8 bases removed from V and 4 bases from J, the gap between germline ends came to 18 bases. In germline, CDR1 is MDHEN, CDR2 SYDVKM. The CDR3 reads CASGLPGGAGNTIYF. CDR3 DNA: TGTGCCAGCGGACTACCTGGGGGGGCGGGAAACACCATATATTTT.

The rearrangement joins TRBV19 to TRBJ1-2; TRBD1 matches 7 bases. CDR3 length: 15 amino acids. Looked up from germline, CDR1 is LNHDA and CDR2 is SQIVND (reference sequence). V shed 7 bases and J 3 bases; nucleotides not matched to a gene: 11. CDR3 in amino acids: CASTPRAGTDYGYTF. The CDR3, as DNA: TGTGCCAGTACCCCCCGGGCCGGGACAGACTATGGCTACACCTTC.

This clone occurred once. The genes are TRBV2 and TRBJ1-2, with 7 bases lining up with TRBD1. The germline V gene has CDR1 SNHLY and CDR2 FYNNEI. This CDR3 is 12 amino acids long. V shed 7 bases, J shed 7 bases, and the junction held 6 bases outside the gene matches. The DNA for the CDR3 is TGTGCCAGCATCGACAGGGTGGCTGGCTACACCTTC. Translation: CASIDRVAGYTF.

This clone was seen only a few times. The chain recombines TRBV25-1 with TRBJ1-2, with D maybe TRBD1 (6 bases). Per the germline V gene, CDR1 is MGHDK and CDR2 is SYGVNS. The CDR3 runs 13 residues. Trimming removed 4 bases at V and 5 bases at J, with 11 bases between. CDR3 protein: CASSVGRGYGYTF. DNA for the CDR3: TGTGCCAGCAGTGTGGGCAGGGGTTATGGCTACACCTTC.

The rearrangement joins TRBV5-1 to TRBJ2-2; TRBD1 might be the D (5 bases). From germline, CDR1 is SGHRS and CDR2 YFSETQ. V was clipped by 3 bases and J by 1 base, with 13 bases between them. The CDR3 runs 16 residues. CDR3 nucleotides: TGCGCCAGCAGCTCTGGACACGGCCAGAACACCGGGGAGCTGTTTTTT. This translates into CASSSGHGQNTGELFF.

Comments on this clone: This sample also contains other DNA sequences that code for the same CDR3. The chain carries TRBV7-2 and TRBJ1-5; D ambiguous. Germline loops: CDR1 SGHTA, CDR2 FQGNSA. The V end lost 1 base, the J end lost 7 bases, and 8 bases lay between the germline ends. This CDR3 has 13 amino acids. The CDR3 spells CASSLVASQPQHF. The DNA for the CDR3 is TGTGCCAGCAGCTTAGTTGCGTCGCAGCCCCAGCATTTT.

The chain's CDR3 is CASSLGQGHAGELFF. The CDR3 nucleotides are TGTGCCAGCAGCTTAGGACAGGGTCATGCCGGGGAGCTGTTTTTT. The V and J genes are TRBV9 and TRBJ2-2; 8 nucleotides agree with TRBD1. This CDR3 region has 15 residues. The V segment lost 4 bases and the J segment 6 bases; nucleotides outside the gene matches: 8. CDR1 and CDR2 (germline): SGDLS, YYNGEE.

J is TRBJ1-4 and V is TRBV19; D possibly corresponds to TRBD1 (5 bases). CDR1 LNHDA and CDR2 SQIVND come from the germline V gene (reference sequence). The V and J ends lost 1 base and 0 bases respectively, with 9 bases between them. CDR3 length equals 16 residues. Written as DNA, the CDR3 is TGTGCCAGTAGTATAGGCGTAGGGGCAACTAATGAAAAACTGTTTTTT. It specifies CASSIGVGATNEKLFF. Filled out from reference TRBV19 and TRBJ1-4, the complete variable domain reads DGGITQSPKYLFRKEGQNVTLSCEQNLNHDAMYWYRQDPGQGLRLIYYSQIVNDFQKGDIAEGYSVSREKKESFPLTVTSAQKNPTAFYLCASSIGVGATNEKLFFGSGTQLSVL.

This clone was counted once. The chain is built from TRBV7-2 and TRBJ1-1, with 7 bases that match TRBD1. The CDR3 runs 16 residues. V trimming: 1 base; J trimming: 0 bases; junction bases outside the gene matches: 5. Germline V gives CDR1 SGHTA, CDR2 FQGNSA. The CDR3 sequence is CASSLVPGGVNTEAFF. The CDR3 DNA reads as TGTGCCAGCAGCTTAGTTCCAGGGGGAGTGAACACTGAAGCTTTCTTT. Together with reference TRBV7-2 and TRBJ1-1, the CDR3 gives the full variable domain: GAGVSQSPSNKVTEKGKDVELRCDPISGHTALYWYRQSLGQGLEFLIYFQGNSAPDKSGLPSDRFSAERTGGSVSTLTIQRTQQEDSAVYLCASSLVPGGVNTEAFFGQGTRLTVV.

The gene calls are TRBV19 and TRBJ1-2; D unclear. V shed 3 bases and J shed 4 bases, with 15 bases lying between them. Germline CDR1 reads LNHDA; CDR2 reads SQIVND (reference sequence). The CDR3 consists of 15 residues. The CDR3: CASSMTKRIIYGYTF. The CDR3 region has the DNA TGTGCCAGTAGTATGACGAAGAGGATCATCTATGGCTACACCTTC.

The gene calls are TRBV7-2 and TRBJ2-1, with 14 positions matching TRBD2. This CDR3 is built from 17 residues. Trimming removed 5 bases from V and 3 bases from J; junction bases left unmatched: 6. Germline lookup yields CDR1 SGHTA and CDR2 FQGNSA. CDR3 bases: TGTGCCAGCAGCCTCTCCGGGACTAGCGGGGGCTACAATGAGCAGTTCTTC. This encodes CASSLSGTSGGYNEQFF.

The chain recombines TRBV9 with TRBJ2-7; D gene unclear. The CDR3 runs to 16 residues. V lost 0 bases and J lost 3, with 16 bases in between. CDR1 and CDR2 from the germline V gene are SGDLS and YYNGEE. This chain's CDR3 is CASSVGPGQDGYEQYF. DNA of the CDR3: TGTGCCAGCAGCGTAGGACCCGGCCAGGATGGCTACGAGCAGTACTTC. The whole variable domain, filled in from reference TRBV9 and TRBJ2-7, reads DSGVTQTPKHLITATGQRVTLRCSPRSGDLSVYWYQQSLDQGLQFLIQYYNGEERAKGNILERFSAQQFPDLHSELNLSSLELGDSALYFCASSVGPGQDGYEQYFGPGTRLTVT.

The chain links TRBV30 to TRBJ2-2, with TRBD1 as a possible D gene (6 bases). V shed 5 bases and J shed 6 bases, with 13 bases lying between them. The CDR3 length is 13 residues. The V gene's germline CDR1 is GTSNPN and CDR2 SVGIG (reference sequence). CDR3 sequence: CAWAQGISGELFF. The CDR3, as DNA: TGTGCCTGGGCACAGGGTATTTCCGGGGAGCTGTTTTTT.